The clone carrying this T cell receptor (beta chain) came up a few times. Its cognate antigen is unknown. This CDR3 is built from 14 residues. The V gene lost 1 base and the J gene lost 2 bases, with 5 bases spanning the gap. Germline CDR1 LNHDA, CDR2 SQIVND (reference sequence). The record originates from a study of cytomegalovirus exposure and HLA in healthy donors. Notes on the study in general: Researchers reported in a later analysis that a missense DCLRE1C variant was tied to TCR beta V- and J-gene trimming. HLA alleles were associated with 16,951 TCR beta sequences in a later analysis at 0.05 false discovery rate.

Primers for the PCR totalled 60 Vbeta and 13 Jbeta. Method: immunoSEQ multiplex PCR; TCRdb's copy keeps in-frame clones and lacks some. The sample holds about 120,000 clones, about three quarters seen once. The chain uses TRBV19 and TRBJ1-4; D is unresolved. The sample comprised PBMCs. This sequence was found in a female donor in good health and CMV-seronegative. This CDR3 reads CASSIGGTNEKLFF. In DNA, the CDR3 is TGTGCCAGTAGTATAGGAGGGACTAATGAAAAACTGTTTTTT.